Shown below are 23 T cell receptor beta chains from a single sample sequenced in a study of identical twins. TCRdb recomputed calls from the 5' RACE reads with MiXCR, one row per CDR3 protein. The sample records under 1 million distinct CDR3 sequences, approximately 13% being singletons. The same sample was also studied in work on yellow fever vaccine responses in identical twins.

Material for sequencing was PBMCs. The receptor set was obtained from a young woman in good health.

The V and J genes are TRBV10-3 and TRBJ1-2; 7 bases are a match to TRBD1. Germline V gene sequence: CDR1 ENHRY, CDR2 SYGVKD. The CDR3 is 13 amino acids. V lost 6 bases, J lost 6 bases, and 7 bases stayed unmatched. CDR3 loop: CAIRTGSHDGYTF. CDR3 sequence (DNA): TGTGCCATCAGGACAGGGAGCCACGATGGCTACACCTTC.

This clonotype occurred many times. This chain joins TRBV12-3 or TRBV12-4 and TRBJ2-7; D gene uncertain. Deletions cut 3 bases from V and 5 bases from J, with 14 bases between. The CDR3 contains 14 residues. CDR3 bases: TGTGCCAGCAGTTTTCAAGGGAATCTGGACGAGCAGTACTTC. Protein: CASSFQGNLDEQYF.

This clonotype was observed a handful of times. The chain recombines TRBV20-1 with TRBJ2-7; 11 positions agree with TRBD1. J was trimmed by 4 bases and V by 4 bases; bases with no gene match: 6. CDR3 size: 14 residues. Germline CDR1 DFQATT, CDR2 SNEGSKA (reference sequence). In nucleotides, the CDR3 is TGCAGTGCTAATGTGGGGACAGGGGGTTACGAGCAGTACTTC. As protein: CSANVGTGGYEQYF.

The sample holds a few counts of this clonotype. CDR3 nucleotides: TGCGCCAGCAAATTGTCCAGGTCCGAAGAGACCCAGTACTTC. Its protein is CASKLSRSEETQYF. The V gene is TRBV5-1, the J gene TRBJ2-5; unclear D gene. The V and J ends lost 6 bases and 3 bases respectively, with 15 bases between them. Per germline, CDR1 SGHRS and CDR2 YFSETQ. CDR3 length equals 14 residues.

The chain links TRBV5-6 to TRBJ2-1, with 11 bases aligning to TRBD2. V shed 4 bases, J shed 0 bases, and the junction held 6 bases outside the gene matches. This CDR3 comprises 17 residues. CDR1 SGHDT and CDR2 YYEEEE come from the germline V gene. CDR3 sequence: CASSPGLAVSSYNEQFF. CDR3 nucleotides: TGTGCCAGCAGCCCGGGACTAGCGGTGAGCTCCTACAATGAGCAGTTCTTC.

This clonotype occurred many times. The chain has TRBV5-1 and TRBJ2-3, with 9 bases that match TRBD2. Trimming cost V 3 bases and J 3 bases; bases outside gene matches: 11. The CDR3 covers 17 residues. Germline CDR1 reads SGHRS; CDR2 reads YFSETQ. The CDR3 protein is CASSYQLSGSSTDTQYF. The CDR3 bases are TGCGCCAGCAGCTATCAACTTAGCGGGAGTTCGACAGATACGCAGTATTTT.

This clonotype has only a few counts. This sequence joins TRBV7-9 and TRBJ2-3; perhaps TRBD1 as D (6 bases). The CDR3 extends over 14 amino acids. With 3 bases removed from V and 2 bases from J, the gap between germline ends came to 9 bases. The germline V gene encodes CDR1 SEHNR and CDR2 FQNEAQ (reference sequence). DNA for the CDR3: TGTGCCAGCAGCTTTAACAGGGTCACAGATACGCAGTATTTT. This gives the protein CASSFNRVTDTQYF.

This clonotype has just a few counts. V gene TRBV5-1 combines with J gene TRBJ2-3; TRBD2 agrees at 10 bases. The V segment lost 3 bases and the J segment 3 bases; nucleotides outside the gene matches: 10. Germline values: CDR1 SGHRS, CDR2 YFSETQ. This CDR3 contains 17 residues. In DNA, the CDR3 is TGCGCCAGCAGCTCCTCTCCCCGGACTAGCGGAACAGATACGCAGTATTTT. Residues: CASSSSPRTSGTDTQYF.

V and J are TRBV12-3 or TRBV12-4 and TRBJ2-3; no clear D gene. The CDR3 is 17 amino acids. V was pared by 5 bases and J by 0 bases, with 18 bases between. The CDR3 region has the DNA TGTGCCAGCAGTCCTGGAATCAACCCCGCTAGCACAGATACGCAGTATTTT. Translating gives CASSPGINPASTDTQYF.

The chain joins TRBV20-1 to TRBJ2-7; TRBD2 matches at 8 bases. V shed 3 bases, J shed 4 bases, and the junction held 23 bases outside the gene matches. Germline V gene data show CDR1 as DFQATT and CDR2 as SNEGSKA (reference sequence). CDR3 length: 19 amino acids. The CDR3 coding sequence is TGCAGTGCTAGTAGCACCTTCCCTCTACCGGGAGGGCCGGTGTACGAGCAGTACTTC. As protein: CSASSTFPLPGGPVYEQYF.

This clonotype was counted a few times. The chain recombines TRBV7-9 with TRBJ1-4; perhaps TRBD1 as D (6 bases). The CDR3 consists of 15 residues. With 2 bases removed from V and 4 bases from J, the gap between germline ends came to 11 bases. Per the germline V gene, CDR1 is SEHNR and CDR2 is FQNEAQ (reference sequence). The CDR3 DNA reads TGTGCCAGCAGCTTAAGGGGGGAGGATAATGAAAAACTGTTTTTT. Its translation is CASSLRGEDNEKLFF.

This clonotype was detected a few times. This chain links TRBV28 with TRBJ1-1; D uncertain. V lost 6 bases and J lost 1, with 15 bases in between. Germline V gene lookup returns CDR1 MDHEN and CDR2 SYDVKM. This CDR3 has 15 amino acids. The CDR3: CASSPDMVRNTEAFF. The DNA for the CDR3 is TGTGCCAGCAGCCCCGACATGGTTAGGAACACTGAAGCTTTCTTT. Supplemented by reference TRBV28 and TRBJ1-1, the full variable domain reads DVKVTQSSRYLVKRTGEKVFLECVQDMDHENMFWYRQDPGLGLRLIYFSYDVKMKEKGDIPEGYSVSREKKERFSLILESASTNQTSMYLCASSPDMVRNTEAFFGQGTRLTVV.

This clonotype was observed many times. The chain carries TRBV7-9 and TRBJ1-1; 7 bases are shared with TRBD1. The CDR3 runs 14 residues. V shed 5 bases, J shed 3 bases, and the junction held 6 bases outside the gene matches. The V gene's germline CDR1 is SEHNR and CDR2 FQNEAQ (reference sequence). CDR3 amino acids: CASSGTGDYTEAFF. The CDR3, as DNA: TGTGCCAGCAGCGGCACAGGGGACTACACTGAAGCTTTCTTT.

V is TRBV25-1 and J is TRBJ2-1; 9 bases are a match to TRBD2. This CDR3 region has 18 residues. CDR1 and CDR2 (germline): MGHDK, SYGVNS. J lost 7 bases, V lost 3 bases, and 16 bases had no gene match. In DNA, the CDR3 is TGTGCCAGCAGTGAGTTGAAGGTAGCGGGAGAAATAAGGAATGAGCAGTTCTTC. This sequence encodes CASSELKVAGEIRNEQFF.

This clonotype was recorded a few times. J is TRBJ2-6 and V is TRBV20-1, with D perhaps matching TRBD2 (6 bases). The CDR3 totals 16 residues. CDR1 is DFQATT and CDR2 is SNEGSKA in the germline V gene (reference sequence). V was pared by 3 bases and J by 0 bases, with 12 bases between. The CDR3 DNA is TGCAGTGCTAGCAAGGCGGGACTCTCTGGGGCCAACGTCCTGACTTTC. The encoded protein is CSASKAGLSGANVLTF.

This rearrangement joins TRBV7-3 to TRBJ2-1; a possible D gene is TRBD2 (6 bases). Trimming took off 8 bases at V and 7 bases at J, with 21 bases between the two ends. Germline V gene lookup returns CDR1 SGHTA and CDR2 FQGTGA. The CDR3 runs 15 residues. The DNA of the CDR3 is TGTGCCAGCGGGATCATCACGGGAGTAGAGAATGAGCAGTTCTTC. It encodes CASGIITGVENEQFF.

This clonotype showed up just a few times. This sequence may be a read error, since a much larger clone differs from it by one base. This rearrangement joins TRBV5-1 to TRBJ1-1; D perhaps matches TRBD1 (5 bases). Per the germline V gene, CDR1 is SGHRS and CDR2 is YFSETQ. V lost 4 bases and J 7 bases, leaving 14 bases between the germline ends. This CDR3 region has 13 residues. The DNA of the CDR3 is TGCGCCAGCAGCGCGGGGGGAGTTGGTGAAGCTTTCTTT. This gives the protein CASSAGGVGEAFF.

This clonotype was detected ten times or more. This chain connects TRBV10-3 to TRBJ2-7; weak D call: TRBD2 (6 bases). The germline V gene has CDR1 ENHRY and CDR2 SYGVKD. V lost 6 bases, J lost 7 bases, and 19 bases lay in between. The CDR3 runs 14 residues. The CDR3: CAIRLTDGSKEQYF. In nucleotides, the CDR3 is TGTGCCATCAGATTGACTGACGGGAGTAAAGAGCAGTACTTC.

The chain carries TRBV11-2 and TRBJ1-2; D remains ambiguous. CDR1 and CDR2 from the germline V gene are SGHAT and FQNNGV. The CDR3 consists of 13 residues. V lost 5 bases, J lost 5 bases, and 12 bases lay in between. CDR3 in DNA: TGTGCCAGCAGCCCTGAGGCCACATATGGCTACACCTTC. Encoded protein: CASSPEATYGYTF.

This clonotype came up a few times. The CDR3 spells CASSQTLAGSSHGTQYF. The CDR3 region has the DNA TGTGCCAGCAGCCAAACCTTAGCGGGATCCTCGCACGGTACGCAGTATTTT. The V gene is TRBV3-1, the J gene TRBJ2-3; 8 nucleotides line up with TRBD2. The junction had 15 bases not matched to a gene; V was cut back by 2 bases and J by 8 bases. The CDR3 length is 17 residues. The germline V gene has CDR1 LGHDT and CDR2 YNNKEL (reference sequence).

The V call is TRBV3-1, the J call TRBJ2-2; 9 bases agree with TRBD1. Germline V gene lookup returns CDR1 LGHDT and CDR2 YNNKEL (reference sequence). This CDR3 has 15 residues. The ends lost 4 bases at V and 8 bases at J; junction bases unmatched: 8. CDR3 sequence reads: CASSRTGTGMGELFF. CDR3 nucleotide sequence: TGTGCCAGCAGCCGCACAGGGACAGGGATGGGGGAGCTGTTTTTT.

This clonotype was detected only a few times. This chain uses TRBV6-5 with TRBJ2-7; D is perhaps TRBD1 (6 bases). The CDR3 is made up of 13 amino acids. The V gene's germline CDR1 is MNHEY and CDR2 SVGAGI. V was trimmed by 4 bases and J by 5 bases, leaving 12 bases between them. CDR3 sequence reads: CASSSDRLNEQYF. The CDR3 DNA sequence: TGTGCCAGCAGTTCAGACAGGCTAAACGAGCAGTACTTC.

The chain carries TRBV28 and TRBJ2-3; D is uncertain. This CDR3 has 14 amino acids. From germline, CDR1 is MDHEN and CDR2 SYDVKM. V was shortened by 5 bases and J by 0 bases, with 9 bases between the two germline ends. CDR3 residues: CASSQVRSTDTQYF. Written as DNA, the CDR3 is TGTGCCAGCAGTCAGGTCCGTAGCACAGATACGCAGTATTTT.